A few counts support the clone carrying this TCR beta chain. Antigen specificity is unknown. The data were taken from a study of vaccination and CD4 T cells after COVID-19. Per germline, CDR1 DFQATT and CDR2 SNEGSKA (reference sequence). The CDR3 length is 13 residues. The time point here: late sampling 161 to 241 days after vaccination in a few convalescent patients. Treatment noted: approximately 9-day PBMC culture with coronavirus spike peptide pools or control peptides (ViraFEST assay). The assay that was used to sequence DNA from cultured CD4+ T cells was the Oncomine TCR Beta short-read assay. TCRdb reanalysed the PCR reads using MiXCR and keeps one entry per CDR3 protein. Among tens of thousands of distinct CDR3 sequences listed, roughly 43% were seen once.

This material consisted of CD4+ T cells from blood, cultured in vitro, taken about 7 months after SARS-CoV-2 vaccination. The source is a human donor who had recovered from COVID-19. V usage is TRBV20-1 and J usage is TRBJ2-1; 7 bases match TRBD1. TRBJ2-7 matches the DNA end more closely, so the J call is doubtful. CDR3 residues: CSNYRGPRDEQYF. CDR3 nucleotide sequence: TGCAGTAACTACAGGGGTCCTAGGGACGAGCAGTACTTC.